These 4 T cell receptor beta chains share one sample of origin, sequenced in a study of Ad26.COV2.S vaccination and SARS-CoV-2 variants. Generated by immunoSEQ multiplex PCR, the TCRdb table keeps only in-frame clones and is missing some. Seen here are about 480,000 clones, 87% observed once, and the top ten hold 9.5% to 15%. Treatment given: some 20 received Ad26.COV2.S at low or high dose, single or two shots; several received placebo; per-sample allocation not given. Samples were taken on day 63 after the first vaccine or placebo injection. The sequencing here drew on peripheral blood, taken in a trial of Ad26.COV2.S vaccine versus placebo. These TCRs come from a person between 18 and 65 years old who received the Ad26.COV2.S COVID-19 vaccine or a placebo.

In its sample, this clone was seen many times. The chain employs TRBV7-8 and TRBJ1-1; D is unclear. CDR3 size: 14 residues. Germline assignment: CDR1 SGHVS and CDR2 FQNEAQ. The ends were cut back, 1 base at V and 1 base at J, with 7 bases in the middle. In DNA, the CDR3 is TGTGCCAGCAGCTTAGAGGCCCAGAACACTGAAGCTTTCTTT. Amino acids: CASSLEAQNTEAFF.

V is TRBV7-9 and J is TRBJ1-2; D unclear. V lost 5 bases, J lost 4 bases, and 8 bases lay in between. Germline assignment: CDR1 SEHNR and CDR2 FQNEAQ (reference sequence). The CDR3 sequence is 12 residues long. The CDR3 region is CASSPEVYGYTF. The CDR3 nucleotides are TGTGCCAGCAGCCCGGAGGTCTATGGCTACACCTTC.

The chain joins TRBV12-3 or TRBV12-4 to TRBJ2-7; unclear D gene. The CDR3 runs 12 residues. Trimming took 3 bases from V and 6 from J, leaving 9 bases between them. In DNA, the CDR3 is TGTGCCAGCAGTTTCTCTCTCGGCGAGCAGTACTTC. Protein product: CASSFSLGEQYF.

The CDR3 DNA follows: TGTGCCAGCTCACCACTCGGAGGGGGGACCAATCAGCCCCAGCATTTT. This codes for CASSPLGGGTNQPQHF. The chain employs TRBV18 and TRBJ1-5, with a tentative D call TRBD1 (6 bases). The CDR3 totals 16 residues. V was shortened by 1 base and J by 3 bases, with 13 bases between the two germline ends. The germline CDR1 and CDR2 sequences are KGHSH and LQKENI.